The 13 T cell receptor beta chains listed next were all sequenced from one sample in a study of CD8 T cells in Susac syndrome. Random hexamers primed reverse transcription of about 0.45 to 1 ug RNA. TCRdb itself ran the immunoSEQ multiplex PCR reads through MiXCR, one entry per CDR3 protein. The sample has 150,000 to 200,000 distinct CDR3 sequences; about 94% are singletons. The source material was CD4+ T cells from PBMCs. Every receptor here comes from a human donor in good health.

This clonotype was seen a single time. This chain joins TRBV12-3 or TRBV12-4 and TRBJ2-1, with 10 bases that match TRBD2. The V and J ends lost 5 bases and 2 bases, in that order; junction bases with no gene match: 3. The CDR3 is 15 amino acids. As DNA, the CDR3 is TGTGCCAGCAGTACCCTAGCGGGGGCCTACAATGAGCAGTTCTTC. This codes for CASSTLAGAYNEQFF.

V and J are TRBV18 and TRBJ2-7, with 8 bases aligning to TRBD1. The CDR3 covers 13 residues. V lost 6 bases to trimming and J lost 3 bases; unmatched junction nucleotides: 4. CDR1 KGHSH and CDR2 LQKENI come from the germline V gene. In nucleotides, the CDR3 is TGTGCCAGCTCGAAAGGGACAGGCTACGAGCAGTACTTC. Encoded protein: CASSKGTGYEQYF.

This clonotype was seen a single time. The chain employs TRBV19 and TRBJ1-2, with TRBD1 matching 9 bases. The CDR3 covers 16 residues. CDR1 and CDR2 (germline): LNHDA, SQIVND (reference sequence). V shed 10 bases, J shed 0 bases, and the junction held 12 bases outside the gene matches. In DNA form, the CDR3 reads TGTGCCACCACCACTCCCGGGACAGGGACTAACTATGGCTACACCTTC. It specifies CATTTPGTGTNYGYTF. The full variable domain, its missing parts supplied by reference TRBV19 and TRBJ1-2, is DGGITQSPKYLFRKEGQNVTLSCEQNLNHDAMYWYRQDPGQGLRLIYYSQIVNDFQKGDIAEGYSVSREKKESFPLTVTSAQKNPTAFYLCATTTPGTGTNYGYTFGSGTRLTVV.

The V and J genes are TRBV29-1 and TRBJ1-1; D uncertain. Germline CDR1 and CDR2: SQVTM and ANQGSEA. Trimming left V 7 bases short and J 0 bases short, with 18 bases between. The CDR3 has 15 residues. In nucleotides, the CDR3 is TGCAGCGCCTTTACCCGGATCGCCATGAACACTGAAGCTTTCTTT. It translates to CSAFTRIAMNTEAFF.

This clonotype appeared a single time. CDR3 region: CASSELRAPYF. DNA of the CDR3: TGTGCCAGCAGTGAACTACGGGCTCCGTACTTC. The chain uses TRBV2 and TRBJ2-5; D unclear. CDR1 and CDR2 from the germline V gene are SNHLY and FYNNEI. The CDR3 is 11 amino acids. V shed 2 bases and J shed 13 bases, with 11 bases lying between them.

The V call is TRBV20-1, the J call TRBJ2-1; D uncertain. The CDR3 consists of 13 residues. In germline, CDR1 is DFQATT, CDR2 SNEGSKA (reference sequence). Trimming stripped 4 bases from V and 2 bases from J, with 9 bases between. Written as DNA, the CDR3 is TGCAGTGCTACAACCCCCCCCTACAATGAGCAGTTCTTC. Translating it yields CSATTPPYNEQFF.

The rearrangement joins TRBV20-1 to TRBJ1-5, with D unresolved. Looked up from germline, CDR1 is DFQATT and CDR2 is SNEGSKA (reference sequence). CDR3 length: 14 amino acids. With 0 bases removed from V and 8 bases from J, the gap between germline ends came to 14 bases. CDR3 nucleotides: TGCAGTGCTAGAGATAGGCTCGGAATGGAGCCCCAGCATTTT. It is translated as CSARDRLGMEPQHF.

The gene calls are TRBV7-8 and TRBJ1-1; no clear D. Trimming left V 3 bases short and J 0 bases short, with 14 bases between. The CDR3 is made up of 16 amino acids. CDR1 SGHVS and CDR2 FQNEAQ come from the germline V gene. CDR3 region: CASSLEGAGVNTEAFF. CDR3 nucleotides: TGTGCCAGCAGCTTGGAGGGAGCAGGAGTGAACACTGAAGCTTTCTTT.

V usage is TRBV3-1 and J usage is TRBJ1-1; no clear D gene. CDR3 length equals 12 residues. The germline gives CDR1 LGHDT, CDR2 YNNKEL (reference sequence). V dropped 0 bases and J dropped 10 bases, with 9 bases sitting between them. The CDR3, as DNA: TGTGCCAGCAGCCAAGATGATAGGCGAGCTTTCTTT. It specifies CASSQDDRRAFF.

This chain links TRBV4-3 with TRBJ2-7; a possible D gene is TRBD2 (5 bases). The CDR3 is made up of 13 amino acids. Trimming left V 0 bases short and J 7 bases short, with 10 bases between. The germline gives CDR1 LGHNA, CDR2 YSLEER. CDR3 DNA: TGCGCCAGCAGCCAAGAGTTTCGGGGAGAGCAGTACTTC. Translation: CASSQEFRGEQYF.

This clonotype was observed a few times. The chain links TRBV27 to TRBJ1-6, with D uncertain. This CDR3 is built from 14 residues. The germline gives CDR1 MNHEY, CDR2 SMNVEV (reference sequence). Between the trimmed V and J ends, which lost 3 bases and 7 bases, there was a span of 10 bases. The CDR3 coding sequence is TGTGCCAGCAGTTTGCGGGCTCCAAATTCACCCCTCCACTTT. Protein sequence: CASSLRAPNSPLHF.

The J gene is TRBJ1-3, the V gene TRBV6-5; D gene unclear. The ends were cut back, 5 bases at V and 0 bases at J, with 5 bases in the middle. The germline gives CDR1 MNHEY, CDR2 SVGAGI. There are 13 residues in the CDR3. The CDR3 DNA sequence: TGTGCCAGCAGTACAGTCTCTGGAAACACCATATATTTT. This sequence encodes CASSTVSGNTIYF.

CDR3 residues: CSARAGYFKMGSPLHF. The CDR3 DNA reads TGCAGTGCTAGAGCAGGATATTTCAAAATGGGGTCACCCCTCCACTTT. The J gene is TRBJ1-6, the V gene TRBV20-1; D call uncertain. CDR3 size: 16 residues. V shed 1 base and J shed 10 bases, with 20 bases lying between them. Per germline, CDR1 DFQATT and CDR2 SNEGSKA (reference sequence).